The rows below give T cell receptor beta chains drawn from one sample of a study of CD8+CD57+ T cells in acquired aplastic anemia. TCRdb reprocessed the reads via MiXCR and lists one record per CDR3 protein. The sample carries around 500,000 distinct CDR3 sequences, about a third recorded once. The sequencing sample was made of sorted CD4+, CD8+, or CD8+CD57+ T cells (not recorded which) from PBMCs. The receptors originated from a human donor with aplastic anemia. Each CDR3 is given with its conserved first and last residue. Fields, in order: V gene, D gene, clone size, J gene, CDR3 protein, CDR3 DNA. The D gene is left open where the match is weak. Clone size, where shown, is once, few, many, or a class for clones that have expanded.

>TRBV29-1|TRBD2|few|TRBJ2-1
CSLTSPNEQFF
TGCAGCTTGACTAGCCCCAATGAGCAGTTCTTC
>TRBV11-3|-|-|TRBJ1-6
CASSPTTRANSPLHF
TGTGCCAGCAGCCCCACAACAAGGGCAAATTCACCCCTCCACTTT
>TRBV7-2|TRBD2|-|TRBJ2-7
CASSSNSGRKGEQYF
TGTGCCAGCAGCTCCAATAGCGGGAGAAAGGGCGAGCAGTACTTC
>TRBV24-1|-|few|TRBJ1-6
CASSLPNREDSPLHF
TGTGCCAGCAGTCTCCCGAACAGGGAGGATTCACCCCTCCACTTT
>TRBV29-1|-|many|TRBJ1-3
CSVEGGLGGDSGNTIYF
TGCAGCGTTGAAGGAGGTTTAGGAGGAGACTCTGGAAACACCATATATTTT
>TRBV19|-|few|TRBJ2-5
CASSTPRGTYQETQYF
TGTGCCAGTAGTACACCCAGGGGAACCTACCAAGAGACCCAGTACTTC
>TRBV9|-|few|TRBJ2-2
CASSVGGIATGELFF
TGTGCCAGCAGCGTAGGCGGAATCGCGACCGGGGAGCTGTTTTTT
>TRBV4-2|-|-|TRBJ1-1
CASSQDGRGAFF
TGTGCCAGCAGCCAAGACGGGAGGGGGGCTTTCTTT
>TRBV2|-|-|TRBJ1-2
CASLDLRSGYTF
TGTGCCAGCTTGGATCTCAGGAGTGGCTACACCTTC
>TRBV2|-|many|TRBJ2-7
CASSEVRVGVYEQYF
TGTGCCAGCAGTGAAGTTCGGGTAGGGGTCTACGAGCAGTACTTC
>TRBV10-3|-|-|TRBJ1-1
CAISDDRGSGEAFF
TGTGCCATCAGTGACGACCGGGGTAGTGGTGAAGCTTTCTTT
>TRBV11-2|TRBD2|-|TRBJ2-3
CASSSTSSGSADTQYF
TGTGCCAGCAGCTCCACTAGTAGCGGGAGTGCAGATACGCAGTATTTT
>TRBV30|TRBD2|-|TRBJ2-4
CAWTPAGSLDIQYF
TGTGCCTGGACTCCAGCGGGGTCTCTGGACATTCAGTACTTC
>TRBV5-6|-|-|TRBJ2-3
CASSFLALSTDTQYF
TGTGCCAGCAGCTTTTTAGCGTTAAGCACAGATACGCAGTATTTT
>TRBV12-3/TRBV12-4|TRBD1|-|TRBJ2-3
CASRLDRGQVTDTQYF
TGTGCCAGCAGGTTAGACAGGGGGCAGGTGACAGATACGCAGTATTTT
>TRBV25-1|-|-|TRBJ2-7
CASSWLGGYEQYF
TGTGCCAGCAGTTGGCTAGGGGGCTACGAGCAGTACTTC
>TRBV2|TRBD2|many|TRBJ2-3
CASPAGGSTDTQYF
TGTGCCAGCCCAGCGGGGGGGAGCACAGATACGCAGTATTTT
>TRBV29-1|-|-|TRBJ2-5
CSVVRDTPSETQYF
TGCAGCGTTGTAAGGGACACCCCCTCGGAGACCCAGTACTTC
>TRBV20-1|TRBD1|many|TRBJ1-2
CSASNVGQGAFGYTF
TGCAGTGCGAGCAACGTCGGACAGGGGGCATTCGGCTACACCTTC
>TRBV5-1|TRBD2|many|TRBJ2-7
CASSFRDFQAGVHEQYF
TGCGCCAGCAGCTTCCGCGACTTCCAAGCGGGAGTACACGAGCAGTACTTC
>TRBV6-2/TRBV6-3|-|few|TRBJ1-2
CASRETIRQGGYTF
TGTGCCAGCAGGGAAACCATCCGTCAGGGGGGCTACACCTTC
>TRBV19|-|many|TRBJ1-2
CASVQGGELYGYTF
TGTGCCAGTGTTCAGGGAGGGGAACTTTATGGCTACACCTTC
>TRBV29-1|TRBD1|-|TRBJ2-1
CSGGTGAYNEQFF
TGCAGTGGGGGGACAGGGGCCTACAATGAGCAGTTCTTC
>TRBV10-3|-|many|TRBJ2-3
CAISAGTDTQYF
TGTGCCATCAGTGCTGGCACAGATACGCAGTATTTT
>TRBV12-3/TRBV12-4|-|-|TRBJ2-1
CASSLVVEQFF
TGTGCCAGCAGTTTAGTAGTCGAGCAGTTCTTC
>TRBV7-3|-|once|TRBJ2-5
CASSLIRGAQETQYF
TGTGCCAGCAGCTTAATTCGGGGGGCTCAAGAGACCCAGTACTTC
>TRBV24-1|TRBD2|many|TRBJ2-1
CATSDPSGTIHNEQFF
TGTGCCACCAGTGACCCTAGCGGGACCATCCACAATGAGCAGTTCTTC
>TRBV6-1|-|-|TRBJ1-5
CASSRIGSAQPQHF
TGTGCCAGCAGTAGGATAGGGTCAGCCCAGCCCCAGCATTTT
>TRBV2|TRBD1|many|TRBJ2-7
CASSFPGTGTDEQYF
TGTGCCAGCAGTTTTCCCGGGACAGGGACCGACGAGCAGTACTTC
>TRBV7-8|TRBD2|many|TRBJ2-7
CASSLVAGGMPYEQYF
TGTGCCAGCAGCTTAGTTGCGGGGGGGATGCCTTACGAGCAGTACTTC
>TRBV7-3|-|-|TRBJ2-7
CASSLPPRSGSEQYF
TGTGCCAGCAGCTTACCCCCCCGATCGGGAAGCGAGCAGTACTTC
>TRBV15|-|many|TRBJ1-4
CATSRTTGLSEKLFF
TGTGCCACCAGCAGGACGACAGGCTTAAGTGAAAAACTGTTTTTT
>TRBV11-1|TRBD1|few|TRBJ2-5
CASSPSRAQGAAETQYF
TGTGCCAGCAGCCCAAGCAGGGCCCAGGGGGCTGCAGAGACCCAGTACTTC
>TRBV14|TRBD2|-|TRBJ2-1
CASSQDLAGGLNEQFF
TGTGCCAGCAGCCAAGATCTAGCGGGAGGGCTCAATGAGCAGTTCTTC
>TRBV5-1|TRBD2|many|TRBJ2-7
CASSSGLAGGEQYF
TGCGCCAGCAGCTCTGGACTAGCGGGAGGCGAGCAGTACTTC
>TRBV3-1|-|-|TRBJ1-1
CASSQDPGGTEAFF
TGTGCCAGCAGCCAAGACCCTGGCGGCACTGAAGCTTTCTTT
>TRBV14|-|-|TRBJ2-4
CASSQALGGLDIQYF
TGTGCCAGCAGCCAAGCCCTCGGAGGGTTGGACATTCAGTACTTC
>TRBV7-8|-|many|TRBJ2-7
CASSLEGFTYEQYF
TGTGCCAGCAGCTTAGAAGGTTTCACCTACGAGCAGTACTTC
>TRBV30|-|few|TRBJ1-6
CAWSPGDSPLHF
TGTGCCTGGAGCCCAGGGGATTCACCCCTCCACTTT
>TRBV24-1|-|many|TRBJ2-1
CATSDSTSSYNEQFF
TGTGCCACCAGTGATTCTACTAGCTCCTACAATGAGCAGTTCTTC
>TRBV9|-|many|TRBJ1-2
CASSQTPATVYGYTF
TGTGCCAGCAGCCAAACCCCCGCGACAGTCTATGGCTACACCTTC